The rows below give T cell receptor beta chains drawn from one sample of a study of cytomegalovirus exposure and HLA in healthy donors. TCRdb's table, derived via immunoSEQ multiplex PCR, lists solely in-frame clones and lacks some. The data contain some 140,000 clones, about 80% of them seen just once; the ten biggest clones take up under 1.5%. Sequencing was done on a sample of PBMCs. The source is a male donor in good health and CMV-seropositive. CDR3s include the opening cysteine and the closing phenylalanine or tryptophan. The D gene is left open where the match is weak. Clone size is shown for a subset of rows, as once, few, many or a class of expanded clone.

v_call	j_call	clone_size	d_call	cdr3_aa	cdr3_nt
TRBV7-3	TRBJ2-3	once	TRBD2	CASSLGTSGGLSTDTQYF	TGTGCCAGCAGCCTGGGGACTAGCGGGGGTCTTAGCACAGATACGCAGTATTTT
TRBV13	TRBJ2-1	NA	NA	CASSLSKVNEQFF	TGTGCCAGCAGCTTGAGTAAAGTTAATGAGCAGTTCTTC
TRBV5-1	TRBJ1-2	NA	TRBD1	CASSFPPEDREIYGYTF	TGCGCCAGCAGCTTCCCCCCGGAGGACAGGGAAATCTATGGCTACACCTTC
TRBV5-1	TRBJ1-1	NA	TRBD1	CASSTQGYTEAFF	TGCGCCAGCAGCACACAGGGGTACACTGAAGCTTTCTTT
TRBV6-5	TRBJ2-7	NA	TRBD2	CASSYLGGGARYEQYF	TGTGCCAGCAGTTACCTAGGCGGGGGTGCTCGCTACGAGCAGTACTTC
TRBV6-5	TRBJ2-7	once	TRBD2	CASTYIWGGTYEQYF	TGTGCCAGCACCTACATCTGGGGGGGGACCTACGAGCAGTACTTC
TRBV11-2	TRBJ1-1	NA	TRBD1	CASSQGAGGYAEAFF	TGTGCCAGCAGCCAGGGGGCAGGGGGCTACGCTGAAGCTTTCTTT
TRBV7-9	TRBJ2-3	NA	NA	CASIQAGFADTQYF	TGTGCCAGCATCCAGGCGGGGTTCGCAGATACGCAGTATTTT
TRBV10-3	TRBJ2-3	NA	TRBD1	CAIRPGQGATDTQYF	TGTGCCATCAGACCGGGACAGGGGGCAACAGATACGCAGTATTTT
TRBV19	TRBJ1-6	once	TRBD1	CASSNTGGGSPLHF	TGTGCCAGTAGTAACACAGGGGGAGGTTCACCCCTCCACTTT
TRBV6-1	TRBJ2-5	NA	TRBD2	CASSVGGSGLAGVYQETQYF	TGTGCCAGCAGTGTGGGCGGGTCGGGACTAGCGGGCGTCTACCAAGAGACCCAGTACTTC
TRBV7-9	TRBJ1-1	NA	NA	CASSLDAGEWSEAFF	TGTGCCAGCAGCTTAGATGCAGGGGAATGGAGTGAAGCTTTCTTT
TRBV2	TRBJ1-4	NA	NA	CASRETENEKLFF	TGTGCCAGCAGGGAGACGGAGAATGAAAAACTGTTTTTT
TRBV19	TRBJ1-1	few	NA	CASSTGGGVTEAFF	TGTGCCAGTAGTACCGGGGGGGGCGTCACTGAAGCTTTCTTT
TRBV19	TRBJ2-7	NA	TRBD1	CASSITGTGSYEQYF	TGTGCCAGTAGTATAACCGGGACAGGGTCCTACGAGCAGTACTTC
TRBV10-3	TRBJ1-2	once	TRBD1	CAISDKDRAGYTF	TGTGCCATCAGTGATAAAGACAGGGCTGGCTACACCTTC
TRBV7-3	TRBJ2-4	NA	NA	CASSLGNFVTAPKNIQYF	TGTGCCAGCAGCTTAGGGAACTTTGTGACAGCCCCCAAAAACATTCAGTACTTC
TRBV27	TRBJ2-7	NA	TRBD2	CASSLISSGGAYEQYF	TGTGCCAGCAGTTTAATCTCTAGCGGGGGGGCTTACGAGCAGTACTTC
TRBV4-3	TRBJ2-1	NA	NA	CASSLSFYNEQFF	TGCGCCAGCAGCCTTTCATTTTACAATGAGCAGTTCTTC
TRBV5-1	TRBJ2-6	NA	TRBD1	CASSWTGGRSGANVLTF	TGCGCCAGCAGCTGGACAGGGGGCAGGTCTGGGGCCAACGTCCTGACTTTC
TRBV5-1	TRBJ1-1	NA	NA	CASSLEITGLNTEAFF	TGCGCCAGCAGCTTGGAGATCACAGGGTTGAACACTGAAGCTTTCTTT
TRBV7-6	TRBJ2-1	NA	TRBD1	CASSKLTGGASNEQFF	TGTGCCAGCAGCAAACTGACAGGGGGCGCTTCCAATGAGCAGTTCTTC
TRBV7-3	TRBJ2-7	few	NA	CASSLTGSHEQYF	TGTGCCAGCAGCTTAACCGGTAGTCACGAGCAGTACTTC
TRBV5-4	TRBJ1-1	NA	NA	CASSLNTVNTEAFF	TGTGCCAGCAGCTTAAACACAGTGAACACTGAAGCTTTCTTT
TRBV19	TRBJ2-1	NA	TRBD2	CASSIDLAGEGVDEQFF	TGTGCCAGTAGTATAGATTTAGCGGGAGAAGGGGTGGATGAGCAGTTCTTC
TRBV30	TRBJ2-3	NA	TRBD1	CARDRGRTDTQYF	TGTGCCCGGGACAGGGGAAGGACAGATACGCAGTATTTT
TRBV25-1	TRBJ2-7	few	TRBD1	CASSRGQGEYEQYF	TGTGCCAGCAGTAGGGGACAGGGGGAGTACGAGCAGTACTTC
TRBV7-6	TRBJ2-5	NA	TRBD2	CASSSSGRETQYF	TGTGCCAGCAGCTCGAGCGGGAGAGAGACCCAGTACTTC
TRBV7-6	TRBJ1-1	NA	TRBD1	CASSDRQGAKSEAFF	TGTGCCAGCAGCGATCGACAGGGGGCGAAGTCTGAAGCTTTCTTT
TRBV21-1	TRBJ1-2	NA	NA	CASSRGLRGSVGNYGYTF	TGTGCCAGCAGCCGAGGGCTCAGGGGTTCGGTAGGTAACTATGGCTACACCTTC
TRBV15	TRBJ1-2	NA	NA	CATSSREAGNYGYTF	TGTGCCACCAGCAGTAGGGAGGCCGGGAACTATGGCTACACCTTC
TRBV7-2	TRBJ2-6	NA	TRBD1	CASSLAGQGANGANVLTF	TGTGCCAGCAGCTTAGCGGGACAGGGGGCTAATGGGGCCAACGTCCTGACTTTC
TRBV6-5	TRBJ2-2	NA	TRBD2	CASSYAGDATGELFF	TGTGCCAGCAGTTATGCGGGAGACGCCACCGGGGAGCTGTTTTTT
TRBV5-1	TRBJ2-7	NA	TRBD2	CAIRGTGGYEQYF	TGCGCCATACGGGGGACGGGGGGCTACGAGCAGTACTTC
TRBV6-1	TRBJ2-1	few	TRBD2	CASSELSSGAEQFF	TGTGCCAGCAGTGAATTGAGTAGCGGGGCCGAGCAGTTCTTC
TRBV27	TRBJ2-2	NA	TRBD2	CASSPWGGNTGELFF	TGTGCCAGCAGCCCCTGGGGGGGTAACACCGGGGAGCTGTTTTTT
TRBV18	TRBJ2-7	few	TRBD2	CASSPPGLADSYEQYF	TGTGCCAGCTCACCTCCGGGACTAGCGGACTCCTACGAGCAGTACTTC
TRBV6-1	TRBJ1-2	NA	TRBD1	CASRVRDSGDTIF	TGTGCCAGCAGGGTACGGGACAGCGGAGATACGATCTTC
TRBV28	TRBJ2-5	NA	TRBD1	CASSFGQDRVYQETQYF	TGTGCCAGCAGTTTTGGTCAGGACAGGGTCTACCAAGAGACCCAGTACTTC
TRBV7-8	TRBJ2-5	NA	TRBD2	CASSLDVLAGGIQETQYF	TGTGCCAGCAGCTTAGATGTATTAGCGGGGGGAATTCAAGAGACCCAGTACTTC
TRBV5-1	TRBJ1-2	NA	NA	CASSVGDMGYTF	TGCGCCAGCTCCGTTGGGGACATGGGCTACACCTTC
TRBV28	TRBJ2-3	NA	NA	CASSFFADTQYF	TGTGCCAGCAGTTTTTTCGCGGATACGCAGTATTTT
TRBV2	TRBJ1-5	NA	TRBD1	CASSRRPGQGGRSNQPQHF	TGTGCCAGCAGCCGGAGACCGGGACAGGGAGGAAGGAGCAATCAGCCCCAGCATTTT
TRBV4-1	TRBJ1-4	many	NA	CASSRPDNREGEKLFF	TGCGCCAGCAGCCGCCCGGACAATCGAGAAGGTGAAAAACTGTTTTTT
TRBV9	TRBJ2-1	NA	NA	CASSVEGGAVEQFF	TGTGCCAGCAGCGTAGAAGGGGGGGCAGTCGAGCAGTTCTTC
TRBV10-3	TRBJ1-2	few	TRBD1	CAISGDGTGGKNYGYTF	TGTGCCATCAGTGGGGATGGGACAGGGGGTAAAAACTATGGCTACACCTTC
TRBV29-1	TRBJ2-1	NA	NA	CSVPGVAAYNEQFF	TGCAGCGTCCCCGGGGTAGCGGCGTACAATGAGCAGTTCTTC
TRBV21-1	TRBJ1-1	once	NA	CASSLFSPGTGGASGEAFF	TGTGCCAGCAGCCTATTTAGTCCCGGGACAGGGGGCGCTTCAGGTGAAGCTTTCTTT
TRBV7-2	TRBJ2-7	NA	NA	CASSKERGYEQYF	TGTGCCAGCAGTAAAGAAAGGGGTTACGAGCAGTACTTC
TRBV7-9	TRBJ2-2	NA	NA	CASRAPSLNTGELFF	TGTGCCAGCAGGGCCCCTAGCTTGAACACCGGGGAGCTGTTTTTT
TRBV6-5	TRBJ1-1	NA	TRBD1	CASRDRVNTEAFF	TGTGCCAGCAGGGACAGGGTGAACACTGAAGCTTTCTTT
TRBV6-6	TRBJ1-1	NA	NA	CASSPGAGVFGTEAFF	TGTGCCAGCAGCCCCGGGGCGGGAGTCTTTGGCACTGAAGCTTTCTTT
TRBV6-6	TRBJ2-5	NA	NA	CASRLNGGGETQYF	TGTGCCAGCAGGTTGAACGGGGGTGGGGAGACCCAGTACTTC
TRBV27	TRBJ2-1	few	NA	CASSLGGDGYNEQFF	TGTGCCAGCAGTTTGGGGGGAGACGGCTACAATGAGCAGTTCTTC
TRBV19	TRBJ1-5	NA	NA	CASSFRVGNQPQHF	TGTGCCAGTAGTTTCAGGGTCGGCAATCAGCCCCAGCATTTT
TRBV4-3	TRBJ2-5	NA	TRBD2	CASSRGLAGGQETQYF	TGCGCCAGCAGCCGGGGACTAGCGGGGGGCCAAGAGACCCAGTACTTC
TRBV5-4	TRBJ1-1	NA	NA	CASSLGHKGVNTEAFF	TGTGCCAGCAGCTTGGGACACAAAGGCGTGAACACTGAAGCTTTCTTT
TRBV5-1	TRBJ2-6	NA	NA	CASSLDVQVGLGGANVLTF	TGCGCCAGCAGCTTGGACGTACAGGTGGGATTGGGGGGGGCCAACGTCCTGACTTTC
TRBV6-1	TRBJ2-7	NA	TRBD2	CASSEPWGLAGAAYEQYF	TGTGCCAGCAGTGAACCATGGGGACTAGCGGGGGCAGCCTACGAGCAGTACTTC